This T cell receptor (beta chain) was documented in a study of cytomegalovirus exposure and HLA in healthy donors. Turning to the study itself: In a later analysis, it was reported that the approximately 110 validation repertoires had been produced on the same platform as the 670 or so repertoires belonging to the first cohort.

Here immunoSEQ multiplex PCR was the method, and the copy in TCRdb shows in-frame clones only, minus some. The sample has 55,000 to 75,000 clones, 90% to 95% seen once; the top ten hold around 1.5%. V was pared by 1 base and J by 7 bases, with 8 bases between. This CDR3 spans 14 amino acids. Germline CDR1 and CDR2: SGHAT and FQNNGV. The V and J genes are TRBV11-2 and TRBJ1-6; D unresolved. The specimen sequenced was PBMCs. The receptor comes from a man between 18 and 35 years old in good health and CMV-seropositive. CDR3 DNA: TGTGCCAGCAGCTTAGTCAGTTCCAATTCACCCCTCCACTTT. Translating gives CASSLVSSNSPLHF.